One sample yielded the 23 T cell receptor beta chains listed below, sequenced in a study of tumor-infiltrating lymphocytes in primary liver carcinoma. Priming with a constant-region primer yielded TCR beta cDNA from 400 to 550 ng total RNA. Libraries covering TCR beta were generated through three nested multiplex PCR rounds (using a slightly modified ARM-PCR). Use of TRBV1-TRBV30 forward primers with a C-beta reverse primer characterized the first two PCR rounds, which lasted about 10 cycles each. A single record per CDR3 protein comes from TCRdb applying MiXCR to the multiplex PCR reads. The sample has about 70,000 distinct CDR3 sequences, about 72% seen once. Bulk tissue was left unsorted, and RNA and DNA were co-extracted from about 20-30 mg of it. Sequences were obtained from liver tumor tissue from sampling region 4. Subset meaning: tumor region T4, right-lateral pole. These receptors came from a middle-aged man with primary liver carcinoma and hepatitis B virus infection.

The chain uses TRBV10-3 and TRBJ2-1; 7 positions agree with TRBD1. The CDR3 has 16 amino acids. Germline V gene data show CDR1 as ENHRY and CDR2 as SYGVKD. J gave up 1 base and V 6 bases, and 9 bases lay outside the gene matches. The CDR3 DNA is TGTGCCATCAGCGAATACAGGGGAGAGTCCTACAATGAGCAGTTCTTC. Translation: CAISEYRGESYNEQFF.

This chain joins TRBV11-2 and TRBJ2-1, with D possibly matching TRBD2 (5 bases). This CDR3 contains 22 residues. The germline V gene has CDR1 SGHAT and CDR2 FQNNGV. V was pared by 8 bases and J by 0 bases, with 35 bases between. The CDR3 coding sequence is TGTGCCAGCGGCCTCTCCTACCGGGGTCCCGTGAAGCAGGTTAGCTCCTACAATGAGCAGTTCTTC. Its protein product is CASGLSYRGPVKQVSSYNEQFF.

The V call is TRBV7-2, the J call TRBJ1-2; a weak D match, TRBD1 (6 bases). CDR1 is SGHTA and CDR2 is FQGNSA in the germline V gene. The CDR3 is 14 amino acids. The ends were cut back, 3 bases at V and 3 bases at J, with 11 bases in the middle. CDR3 sequence: CASSFGGEYYGYTF. CDR3 nucleotides: TGTGCCAGCAGCTTCGGGGGCGAGTACTATGGCTACACCTTC.

As regards this clonotype: One end of the junction varies from germline; a read error may be responsible. The chain links TRBV4-2 to TRBJ1-4, with 8 positions matching TRBD1. This CDR3 has 16 residues. The germline V gene encodes CDR1 LGHNA and CDR2 YNFKEQ. The CDR3 DNA follows: TGTGCCAGCAGCCAAGATGGTCAGGGGGCGAAGGAAAAACGGTTTTTT. Protein product: CASSQDGQGAKEKRFF.

This clonotype occurred once. The junction and the germline gene differ at one end; a read error may be behind it. The CDR3 nucleotides read TGTGCCACCAGTAGAGACCGGGGACCGAATGAGCAGTTCTTC. This codes for CATSRDRGPNEQFF. The chain links TRBV15 to TRBJ2-1; D tentatively reads TRBD1 or TRBD2 (5 bases each). Germline CDR1 and CDR2: LNHNV and YYDKDF (reference sequence). The CDR3 spans 14 residues.

Concerning this clonotype: Given a much more abundant clone one base away, this may be a read error. CDR3 DNA sequence: TGTGCCAGCGGCTTAGGGCAGAGTATAGAAGCTTTCTTT. It codes for CASGLGQSIEAFF. This rearrangement joins TRBV7-9 to TRBJ1-1, with D uncertain. Germline V lookup: CDR1 SEHNR, CDR2 FQNEAQ (reference sequence). The CDR3 extends over 13 amino acids.

With regard to this clonotype: The conserved closing phenylalanine or tryptophan is absent in this CDR3, likely reflecting a read error. The DNA is omitted, as the CDR3 cannot be located on it reliably, and the CDR3 follows TCRdb's listing. The chain couples TRBV11-2 to TRBJ2-3; TRBD2 reflects the table's D call only, with no check against the DNA. The CDR3 comprises 18 residues, both ends counted. Germline V CDR1 and CDR2: SGHAT, FQNNGV. CDR3 region: CASSLTSSGRAGRDTRYL.

As for this clonotype: A much more abundant neighbour one base away suggests this may be a read error. The J gene is TRBJ1-6, the V gene TRBV6-5, with 7 bases lining up with TRBD1. The germline V gene has CDR1 MNHEY and CDR2 SVGAGI. CDR3 length equals 18 residues. DNA for the CDR3: TGTGCCGGCAGTTACTTAAGATTACAGGGGCCAAATAATTCACCCCTCCACTTT. Amino acid sequence: CAGSYLRLQGPNNSPLHF.

With respect to this clonotype: One junction end does not reproduce the germline sequence, and a read error may be involved. The chain couples TRBV28 to TRBJ2-2; a weak D match, TRBD1 (5 bases). The germline gives CDR1 MDHEN, CDR2 SYDVKM. The CDR3 has 17 amino acids. The CDR3 DNA sequence: TGTGCCGGCAGTTTATCCTTGACGCTAAAGGACACCGAGGAGCTGTTTTTT. Protein sequence: CAGSLSLTLKDTEELFF.

In regard to this clonotype: The CDR3 end shows no conserved phenylalanine or tryptophan, and so a read error is likely. The J gene is TRBJ2-7, the V gene TRBV7-9, with 7 nucleotides matching TRBD1. With V trimmed by 5 bases and J by 3 bases, 13 bases remained unmatched. The germline V gene has CDR1 SEHNR and CDR2 FQNEAQ (reference sequence). CDR3 length equals 16 residues. This CDR3 reads CASSRSGQEVIYEQYI. The CDR3 DNA follows: TGTGCCAGCAGCCGTTCCGGACAGGAAGTAATCTACGAGCAGTACATC.

This clonotype showed up many times. The J gene is TRBJ2-5, the V gene TRBV12-3 or TRBV12-4; 9 nucleotides agree with TRBD1. J lost 5 bases, V lost 5 bases, and 3 bases had no gene match. This CDR3 is built from 13 residues. CDR3 protein: CASSRGQGETQYF. The CDR3 DNA reads TGTGCCAGCAGTCGGGGACAGGGCGAGACCCAGTACTTC.

Notes on this clonotype: Since a much larger clone is just one base distant, this may be a read error. J is TRBJ1-6 and V is TRBV14; D gene unclear. This CDR3 has 14 residues. CDR1 SGHDN and CDR2 FVKESK come from the germline V gene. V was clipped by 3 bases and J by 13 bases, with 16 bases between them. DNA of the CDR3: TGTGCCAGCAGCCACTCCCTTATTGGTGCGCCCCTCCACTTT. Translating gives CASSHSLIGAPLHF.

This clonotype came up once. A much larger clone differs by one base, so this may be a read error. The gene calls are TRBV7-3 and TRBJ2-1; D is perhaps TRBD2 (7 bases). Germline V gene data show CDR1 as SGHTA and CDR2 as FQGTGA. The CDR3 is 13 amino acids. The CDR3 reads CASSLNREGEQLF. DNA of the CDR3: TGTGCCAGCAGCTTAAACAGGGAGGGTGAGCAGCTCTTC.

This clonotype showed up many times. The chain is built from TRBV5-1 and TRBJ2-7; the D gene is possibly TRBD2 (5 bases). V lost 2 bases and J 1 base, leaving 10 bases between the germline ends. Germline values: CDR1 SGHRS, CDR2 YFSETQ. The CDR3 totals 14 residues. As DNA, the CDR3 is TGCGCCAGCAGCTTTACGGGCGGGTCCTACGAGCAGTACTTC. Translation gives CASSFTGGSYEQYF.

To note about this clonotype: A read error is likely, as this CDR3 ends without the conserved phenylalanine or tryptophan. The genes are TRBV5-5 and TRBJ1-2; TRBD1 aligns across 9 bases. CDR3 length: 14 amino acids. V lost 4 bases, J lost 4 bases, and 5 bases stayed unmatched. Germline V lookup: CDR1 SGHKS, CDR2 YYEKEE (reference sequence). The CDR3 bases are TGTGCCAGCAGCCCGGGGACAGGGTCCTATGGCTACACCCTC. Protein: CASSPGTGSYGYTL.

Concerning this clonotype itself: A much larger clone differs by one base, so this may be a read error. The chain recombines TRBV5-8 with TRBJ2-7; 10 bases agree with TRBD2. The length of the CDR3 is 16 residues. CDR1 and CDR2 from the germline V gene are SGHTS and YDEGEE. The CDR3 sequence is CASSQPIAGGGNERYF. DNA for the CDR3: TGTGCCAGCAGCCAGCCCATAGCGGGAGGTGGTAACGAGCGGTACTTC.

The rearrangement joins TRBV19 to TRBJ2-3, with D perhaps matching TRBD1 (6 bases). The V and J ends lost 5 bases and 8 bases respectively, with 17 bases between them. This CDR3 is 14 amino acids long. The germline V gene has CDR1 LNHDA and CDR2 SQIVND (reference sequence). The CDR3 sequence: CASSPYRERGTQYF. CDR3 DNA sequence: TGTGCCAGTAGTCCTTACAGGGAACGAGGTACGCAGTATTTT.

The J gene is TRBJ1-5, the V gene TRBV28; the D gene is possibly TRBD1 (6 bases). There are 16 residues in the CDR3. The germline gives CDR1 MDHEN, CDR2 SYDVKM. CDR3 loop: CVSSLMTGGINQPQHF. The CDR3 region has the DNA TGTGTTAGCAGTTTAATGACGGGGGGCATCAATCAGCCCCAGCATTTT. Together with reference TRBV28 and TRBJ1-5, the CDR3 gives the full variable domain: DVKVTQSSRYLVKRTGEKVFLECVQDMDHENMFWYRQDPGLGLRLIYFSYDVKMKEKGDIPEGYSVSREKKERFSLILESASTNQTSMYLCVSSLMTGGINQPQHFGDGTRLSIL.

As for this clonotype: Sequence at one end of the junction differs from germline and may be a read error. The genes are TRBV29-1 and TRBJ1-2; D unresolved. Per the germline V gene, CDR1 is SQVTM and CDR2 is ANQGSEA. The CDR3 runs 13 residues. CDR3 protein: CSSAGILEYGYNF. The DNA for the CDR3 is TGCAGTTCGGCGGGGATTCTAGAGTATGGCTACAACTTC.

At least ten counts were recorded for this clonotype. This chain joins TRBV10-2 and TRBJ2-2; no reliable D call. The CDR3 runs to 13 residues. The germline V gene encodes CDR1 WSHSY and CDR2 SAAADI. V lost 5 bases and J 5 bases, leaving 9 bases between the germline ends. DNA of the CDR3: TGCGCCAGCAGTCAAACGCTTACCGGGGAGCTGTTTTTT. Residues: CASSQTLTGELFF.

This clonotype was observed at least ten times. The chain carries TRBV29-1 and TRBJ2-7, with D tentatively TRBD2 (6 bases). V was shortened by 6 bases and J by 7 bases, with 13 bases between the two germline ends. CDR3 size: 11 residues. Germline CDR1 and CDR2: SQVTM and ANQGSEA. Here the CDR3 DNA reads TGCAGCGTCTGGGGGGAGACAGAGCAGTACTTC. Protein product: CSVWGETEQYF.

There are many counts of this clonotype. The chain couples TRBV6-2 or TRBV6-3 to TRBJ2-3; D is tentatively TRBD1 or TRBD2 (5 bases each). CDR1 is MNHEY and CDR2 is SVGEGT in the germline V gene. The CDR3 loop spans 14 amino acids. V lost 2 bases, J lost 2 bases, and 8 bases lay in between. The CDR3 bases are TGTGCCAGCAGTTACCCGGGGACCACAGATACGCAGTATTTT. As protein: CASSYPGTTDTQYF.

A word on this clonotype: Since a much larger clone is just one base distant, this may be a read error. This sequence joins TRBV6-5 and TRBJ2-7, with 9 bases fitting TRBD1. There are 14 residues in the CDR3. The germline gives CDR1 MNHEY, CDR2 SVGAGI. As DNA, the CDR3 is TGTGTCAGCAGTTTAGGGACAGGGTTTTACGAGCAGTACTTC. It yields the protein CVSSLGTGFYEQYF.